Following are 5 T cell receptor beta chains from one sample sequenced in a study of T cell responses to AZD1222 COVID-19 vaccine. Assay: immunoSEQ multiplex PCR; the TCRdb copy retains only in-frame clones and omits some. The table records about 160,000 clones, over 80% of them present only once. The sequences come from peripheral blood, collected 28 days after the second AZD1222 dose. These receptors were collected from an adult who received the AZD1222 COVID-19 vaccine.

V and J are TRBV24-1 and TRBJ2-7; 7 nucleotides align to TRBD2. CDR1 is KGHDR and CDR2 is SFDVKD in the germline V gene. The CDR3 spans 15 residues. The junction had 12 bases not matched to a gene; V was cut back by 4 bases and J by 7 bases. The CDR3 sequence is CATSDSGVSLSEQYF. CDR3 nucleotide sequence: TGTGCCACCAGTGACAGCGGGGTTTCTCTGAGTGAGCAGTACTTC.

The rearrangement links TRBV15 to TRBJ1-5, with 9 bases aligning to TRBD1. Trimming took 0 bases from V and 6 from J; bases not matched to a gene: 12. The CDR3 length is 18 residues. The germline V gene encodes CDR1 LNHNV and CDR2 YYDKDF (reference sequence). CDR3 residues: CATSRDKSLDRGRQPQHF. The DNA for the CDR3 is TGTGCCACCAGCAGAGATAAGTCGCTGGACAGGGGACGTCAGCCCCAGCATTTT.

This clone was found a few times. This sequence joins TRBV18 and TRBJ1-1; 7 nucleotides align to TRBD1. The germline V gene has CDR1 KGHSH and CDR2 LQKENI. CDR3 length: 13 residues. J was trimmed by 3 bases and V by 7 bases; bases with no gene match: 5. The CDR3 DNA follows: TGTGCCAGCTTCACCACAGGGGACACTGAAGCTTTCTTT. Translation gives CASFTTGDTEAFF.

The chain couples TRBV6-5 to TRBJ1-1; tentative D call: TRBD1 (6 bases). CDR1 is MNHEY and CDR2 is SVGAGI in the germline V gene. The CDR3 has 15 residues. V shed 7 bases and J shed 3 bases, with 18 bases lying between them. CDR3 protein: CASKAGGSAYTEAFF. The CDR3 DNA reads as TGTGCCAGCAAAGCGGGGGGCTCCGCTTACACTGAAGCTTTCTTT.

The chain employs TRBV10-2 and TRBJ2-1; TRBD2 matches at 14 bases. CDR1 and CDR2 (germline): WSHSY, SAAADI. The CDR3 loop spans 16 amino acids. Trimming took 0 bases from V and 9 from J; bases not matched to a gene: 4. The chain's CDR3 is CASSESGLAGAAEQFF. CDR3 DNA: TGCGCCAGCAGTGAGTCGGGACTAGCGGGAGCCGCTGAGCAGTTCTTC.